The clone carrying this T cell receptor beta chain was observed many times. TCR beta CDR3 sequences were amplified from RNA transcripts. HTBI primers were used for first-round RT-PCR of the TCR CDR3. TCRdb called the multiplex PCR reads again in MiXCR, with one record for every CDR3 protein. Of 400,000 to 600,000 distinct CDR3 sequences listed, less than 25% are singletons. The sample belongs to a study of T cells in Graves' hyperthyroidism and ophthalmopathy. Trimming removed 5 bases from V and 3 bases from J; junction bases left unmatched: 7. The CDR3 has 14 amino acids. The germline V gene has CDR1 MDHEN and CDR2 SYDVKM.

The receptor's source is a man between 18 and 29 years old with Graves' hyperthyroidism. The rearrangement links TRBV28 to TRBJ2-7; TRBD1 agrees at 7 bases. The sample was blood. CDR3 nucleotides: TGTGCCAGCAGTCAAGGGACAGTACTCTACGAGCAGTACTTC. Encoded protein: CASSQGTVLYEQYF.